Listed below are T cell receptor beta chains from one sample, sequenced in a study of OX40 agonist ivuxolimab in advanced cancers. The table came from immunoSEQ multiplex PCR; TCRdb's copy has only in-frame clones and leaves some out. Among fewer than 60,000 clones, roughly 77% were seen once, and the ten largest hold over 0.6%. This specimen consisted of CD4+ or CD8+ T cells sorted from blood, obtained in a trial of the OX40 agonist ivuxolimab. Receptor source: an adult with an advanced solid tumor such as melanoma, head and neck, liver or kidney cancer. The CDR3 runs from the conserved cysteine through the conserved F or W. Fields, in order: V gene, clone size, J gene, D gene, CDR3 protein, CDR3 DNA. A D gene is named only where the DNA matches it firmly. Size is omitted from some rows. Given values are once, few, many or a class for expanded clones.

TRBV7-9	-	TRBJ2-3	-	CASSPKRRTADTQYF	TGTGCCAGCAGCCCTAAGAGGAGGACGGCAGATACGCAGTATTTT
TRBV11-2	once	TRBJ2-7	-	CASSLDTPNAGTPEQYF	TGTGCCAGCAGCTTAGATACACCCAACGCCGGGACTCCGGAGCAGTACTTC
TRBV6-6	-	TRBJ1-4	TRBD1	CATLQGAPSTEKLFF	TGTGCCACTTTACAGGGGGCGCCGAGTACTGAAAAACTGTTTTTT
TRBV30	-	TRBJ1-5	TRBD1	CAWSVLVRGDGQPQHF	TGTGCCTGGAGTGTTTTGGTCAGGGGGGACGGTCAGCCCCAGCATTTT
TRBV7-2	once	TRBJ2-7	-	CASRNRSSYEQYF	TGTGCCAGCAGGAATCGTAGTTCCTACGAGCAGTACTTC
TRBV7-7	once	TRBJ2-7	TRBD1	CASSLQTGSEQYF	TGTGCCAGCAGCCTACAGACAGGGAGCGAGCAGTACTTC
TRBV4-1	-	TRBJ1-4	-	CASSQRLQEKLFF	TGCGCCAGCAGCCAGAGGCTCCAGGAAAAACTGTTTTTT
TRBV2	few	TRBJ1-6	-	CASTTGYGNSPLHF	TGTGCCAGCACCACAGGGTACGGTAATTCACCCCTCCACTTT
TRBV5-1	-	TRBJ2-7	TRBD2	CASSLDLGLAGAEQYF	TGCGCCAGCAGCTTGGACCTAGGACTAGCGGGGGCCGAGCAGTACTTC
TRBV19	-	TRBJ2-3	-	CASRTPPPMKGTQYF	TGTGCCAGTAGGACTCCTCCACCCATGAAAGGAACGCAGTATTTT
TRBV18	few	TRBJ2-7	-	CASSQGHQSSYEQYF	TGTGCCAGCTCACAGGGACACCAGAGCTCCTACGAGCAGTACTTC
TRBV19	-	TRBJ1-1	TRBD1	CASTTPGQGVLDTEAFF	TGTGCCAGTACAACCCCGGGACAGGGAGTTTTAGACACTGAAGCTTTCTTT
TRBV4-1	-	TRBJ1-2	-	CASSSPGGARYGYTF	TGCGCCAGCAGCAGCCCCGGGGGGGCAAGGTATGGCTACACCTTC
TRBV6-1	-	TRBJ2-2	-	CASSERAVTGELFF	TGTGCCAGCAGTGAAAGGGCGGTGACCGGGGAGCTGTTTTTT
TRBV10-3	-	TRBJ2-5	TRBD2	CAISEGTSGGLETQYF	TGTGCCATCAGTGAGGGGACTAGCGGGGGGCTGGAGACCCAGTACTTC
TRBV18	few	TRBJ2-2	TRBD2	CASSRAGGPDTGELFF	TGTGCCAGCTCACGAGCGGGGGGGCCGGACACCGGGGAGCTGTTTTTT
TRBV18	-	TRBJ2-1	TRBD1	CASSTQGLGYNEQFF	TGTGCCAGCTCAACACAGGGGTTGGGCTACAATGAGCAGTTCTTC
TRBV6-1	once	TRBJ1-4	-	CASSQTAGVLFF	TGTGCCAGCAGTCAGACAGCCGGCGTGCTGTTTTTT
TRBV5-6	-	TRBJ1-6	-	CASSLVGTPIPLHF	TGTGCCAGCAGCTTGGTGGGGACCCCAATTCCCCTCCACTTT
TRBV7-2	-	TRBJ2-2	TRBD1	CASSWGTGRENTGELFF	TGTGCCAGCAGCTGGGGGACAGGGAGGGAAAACACCGGGGAGCTGTTTTTT
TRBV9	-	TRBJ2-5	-	CASSAVGETQYF	TGTGCCAGCAGCGCCGTAGGAGAGACCCAGTACTTC
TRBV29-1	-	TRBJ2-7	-	CSVSSGTEQYF	TGCAGCGTTTCTTCCGGGACCGAGCAGTACTTC
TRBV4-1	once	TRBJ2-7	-	CASSQDRETGQYF	TGCGCCAGCAGCCAAGATCGGGAGACGGGTCAGTACTTC
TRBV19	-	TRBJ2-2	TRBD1	CASSFGTGGTGELFF	TGTGCCAGTAGTTTCGGGACAGGGGGCACCGGGGAGCTGTTTTTT
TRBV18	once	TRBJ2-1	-	CASSPVNNEQFF	TGTGCCAGCTCCCCAGTAAACAATGAGCAGTTCTTC
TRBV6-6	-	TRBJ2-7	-	CASRGARSSGEQYF	TGTGCCAGCAGGGGGGCGCGGTCCTCCGGGGAGCAGTACTTC
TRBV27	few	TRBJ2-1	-	CASRIRLCAFYYNEQFF	TGTGCCAGCCGTATCCGACTCTGCGCTTTCTACTACAATGAGCAGTTCTTC
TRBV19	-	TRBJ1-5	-	CATGTVYSNQPQHF	TGTGCCACAGGGACGGTATATAGCAATCAGCCCCAGCATTTT
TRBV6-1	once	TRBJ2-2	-	CASSDLAKENTGELFF	TGTGCCAGCAGTGATTTGGCCAAGGAGAACACCGGGGAGCTGTTTTTT
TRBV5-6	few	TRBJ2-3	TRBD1	CASSLEGQAITDTQYF	TGTGCCAGCAGCTTGGAGGGACAGGCCATCACAGATACGCAGTATTTT
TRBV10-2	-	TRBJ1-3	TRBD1	CASKGQGENTIYF	TGCGCCAGCAAGGGACAGGGGGAAAACACCATATATTTT
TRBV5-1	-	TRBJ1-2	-	CASRPPVAGSYGYTF	TGCGCCAGCAGGCCACCGGTCGCGGGATCCTATGGCTACACCTTC
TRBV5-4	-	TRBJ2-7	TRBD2	CASSLETSGTYEQYF	TGTGCCAGCAGCTTGGAGACTAGCGGAACCTACGAGCAGTACTTC
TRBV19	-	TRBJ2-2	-	CASSTNRNTGELFF	TGTGCCAGTAGTACGAACAGGAACACCGGGGAGCTGTTTTTT
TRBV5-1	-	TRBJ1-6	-	CASKREAANNSPLHF	TGCGCCAGCAAGAGGGAGGCGGCCAATAATTCACCCCTCCACTTT
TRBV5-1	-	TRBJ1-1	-	CASSTTVNTEAFF	TGCGCCAGCAGCACGACAGTGAACACTGAAGCTTTCTTT
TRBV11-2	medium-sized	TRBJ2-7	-	CASSWPREIEQYF	TGTGCCAGCAGCTGGCCCAGGGAGATCGAGCAGTACTTC
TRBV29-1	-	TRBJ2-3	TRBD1	CSATGGVRTDTQYF	TGCAGCGCGACAGGGGGTGTAAGAACAGATACGCAGTATTTT
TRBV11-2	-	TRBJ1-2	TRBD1	CASSFRPGTGNHGYTF	TGTGCCAGCAGCTTTAGGCCAGGGACAGGGAACCATGGCTACACCTTC
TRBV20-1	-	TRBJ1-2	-	CSAREGYGYTF	TGCAGTGCTAGAGAGGGGTATGGCTACACCTTC